The clone carrying this TCR beta chain is medium-sized in the sample. What it binds is not known. Trimming pared 5 bases from V and 0 bases from J, leaving 4 bases between. The length of the CDR3 is 12 residues. The TRBV12-4/TRBJ1-2 clonotypes were amplified using barcode primers with ligated adaptors. MiXCR was run by TCRdb on the multiplex PCR reads, yielding one entry per CDR3 protein. The table lists 1,000 to 1,200 distinct CDR3 sequences, about 0.7% of them singletons. General study findings and limits: Tumor Tregs overlapped most with tumor, then blood, naive CD4+ cells. About 13% of tumor Treg sequences matched naive CD4+ cells. Tumor memory CD4+ T cell TCR gene usage clustered with blood and lymph node memory CD4+ cells and lymph node naive CD4+ cells.

Cells sorted as Tregs were CD4+, CD25+ and CD127-/low. Sequenced input: Tregs sorted from blood. The TCR comes from a female donor with breast cancer. This chain uses TRBV12-3 or TRBV12-4 with TRBJ1-2; D is undetermined. The CDR3 loop is CASSTANYGYTF. The CDR3 coding sequence is TGTGCCAGCAGTACAGCTAACTATGGCTACACCTTC.